The T cell receptor beta chain under discussion was sequenced for a study of response to subunit inactivated influenza vaccine. General study findings and limits: The authors offered the suggestion that each seasonal influenza vaccination recruits few new T cells.

As regards this clonotype: Its antigen is as yet unknown.

TCRdb fed the RT-PCR reads into MiXCR, producing one record per CDR3 protein. The data hold about 580,000 distinct CDR3 sequences, with 14% observed a single time. V shed 3 bases and J shed 1 base, with 12 bases lying between them. The CDR3 spans 16 residues. CDR1 is KGHSH, CDR2 LQKENI, per germline. This receptor was taken from a man aged 50 to 60 who received an inactivated influenza vaccine. Sample: PBMCs from blood, taken 11 to 12 days after vaccination. The rearrangement joins TRBV18 to TRBJ2-2; the D is unclear. CDR3 in amino acids: CASSPTVPGNTGELFF. Here the CDR3 DNA reads TGTGCCAGCTCACCGACGGTTCCGGGGAACACCGGGGAGCTGTTTTTT.